Shown below are 16 T cell receptor beta chains from a single sample sequenced in a study of blood T cells in healthy people across ages. Then a second PCR, running roughly 7 to 11 cycles, was carried out with a sample-barcoded 5' primer and a J-beta primer mix. TCRdb itself ran the 5' RACE reads through MiXCR, one entry per CDR3 protein. The profile shows more than 900,000 distinct CDR3 sequences, roughly 29% of them singletons. This same sample was also taken into another study, of T cells of mothers and their children.

The sample comprised blood. All receptors derive from a woman aged 40 to 50 in good health.

This chain links TRBV7-2 with TRBJ2-2; no clear D. Germline lookup yields CDR1 SGHTA and CDR2 FQGNSA. V lost 1 base, J lost 4 bases, and 7 bases lay in between. The CDR3 is 14 amino acids. CDR3 DNA: TGTGCCAGCAGCTTAGAACCCATCACCGGGGAGCTGTTTTTT. This translates into CASSLEPITGELFF.

This clonotype was seen more than once but under ten times. V gene TRBV20-1 combines with J gene TRBJ2-7; tentatively, D is TRBD1 (6 bases). The V gene lost 5 bases and the J gene lost 5 bases, with 19 bases spanning the gap. The CDR3 runs to 14 residues. CDR1 is DFQATT and CDR2 is SNEGSKA in the germline V gene (reference sequence). The CDR3 DNA reads as TGCAGTGCTCCGAGGGCACAGGGCGGCCACGAGCAGTACTTC. Protein: CSAPRAQGGHEQYF.

This sequence joins TRBV24-1 and TRBJ2-4; D remains ambiguous. This CDR3 spans 15 amino acids. V gave up 4 bases and J gave up 6 bases, with 15 bases separating them. Germline V gene sequence: CDR1 KGHDR, CDR2 SFDVKD. The CDR3 loop reads CATSDPASRANIQYF. The CDR3 DNA sequence: TGTGCCACCAGTGACCCAGCCTCAAGGGCAAACATTCAGTACTTC.

This clonotype was recorded many times. The chain is built from TRBV6-5 and TRBJ1-2; D call uncertain. The V end lost 2 bases, the J end lost 8 bases, and 12 bases lay between the germline ends. CDR1 MNHEY and CDR2 SVGAGI come from the germline V gene. This CDR3 comprises 13 residues. CDR3 bases: TGTGCCAGCAGTTACGCCGGTGCGCCCGGCTACACCTTC. Translation: CASSYAGAPGYTF.

This clonotype was seen more than once but under ten times. The chain couples TRBV5-1 to TRBJ2-7; D ambiguous. The CDR3 totals 15 residues. Germline assignment: CDR1 SGHRS and CDR2 YFSETQ. The V and J ends lost 4 bases and 2 bases respectively, with 16 bases between them. CDR3: CASSPGYNLAYEQYF. CDR3 nucleotides: TGCGCCAGCAGCCCCGGGTATAACCTAGCCTACGAGCAGTACTTC.

This clonotype was seen repeatedly, ten times or more. CDR3 sequence reads: CASSFGGGVANEQYF. The CDR3 DNA reads as TGTGCCAGCAGTTTCGGCGGGGGGGTGGCCAACGAGCAGTACTTC. This chain links TRBV27 with TRBJ2-7; TRBD2 aligns across 9 bases. The length of the CDR3 is 15 residues. V dropped 3 bases and J dropped 5; count of bases not matched to a gene: 8. Germline values: CDR1 MNHEY, CDR2 SMNVEV (reference sequence).

The gene calls are TRBV6-2 or TRBV6-3 and TRBJ2-1, with D perhaps matching TRBD1 or TRBD2 (5 bases each). Germline assignment: CDR1 MNHEY and CDR2 SVGEGT. Trimming took off 5 bases at V and 5 bases at J, with 25 bases between the two ends. The CDR3 is made up of 18 amino acids. CDR3 loop: CASSPDRSPRGFNNEQFF. CDR3 nucleotide sequence: TGTGCCAGCAGTCCCGACCGATCGCCCCGGGGCTTCAACAATGAGCAGTTCTTC.

The rearrangement joins TRBV7-2 to TRBJ2-3, with D possibly matching TRBD2 (6 bases). Germline loops: CDR1 SGHTA, CDR2 FQGNSA. V dropped 2 bases and J dropped 11 bases, with 11 bases sitting between them. The CDR3 covers 12 residues. The CDR3 loop is CASSLYPGLQYF. Written as DNA, the CDR3 is TGTGCCAGCAGCTTATACCCGGGACTGCAGTATTTT.

There are a few counts of this clonotype. The rearrangement uses TRBV7-9 and TRBJ2-3; 12 bases align to TRBD2. This CDR3 has 16 residues. The V gene's germline CDR1 is SEHNR and CDR2 FQNEAQ (reference sequence). V dropped 1 base and J dropped 2; count of bases not matched to a gene: 1. As DNA, the CDR3 is TGTGCCAGCAGCTTAGGGACTAGCGGGGCCACAGATACGCAGTATTTT. Its protein is CASSLGTSGATDTQYF.

This chain connects TRBV9 to TRBJ1-1; weak D call: TRBD1 (5 bases). The CDR3 consists of 15 residues. Between the trimmed V and J ends, which lost 3 bases and 5 bases, there was a span of 17 bases. Germline CDR1 and CDR2: SGDLS and YYNGEE. CDR3 in amino acids: CASSASPRVRTEAFF. The DNA for the CDR3 is TGTGCCAGCAGCGCCTCACCCAGGGTAAGGACTGAAGCTTTCTTT.

This clonotype was observed once. J is TRBJ2-7 and V is TRBV15; D perhaps matches TRBD2 (5 bases). Germline CDR1 LNHNV, CDR2 YYDKDF (reference sequence). This CDR3 comprises 16 residues. Trimming took 5 bases from V and 7 from J, leaving 24 bases between them. CDR3 loop: CATSRSGGSRANEQYF. The CDR3 DNA follows: TGTGCCACCAGCCGAAGCGGCGGCTCCCGGGCCAATGAGCAGTACTTC.

This clonotype was seen more than once but under ten times. A much larger clone differs by one base, so this may be a read error. The genes are TRBV9 and TRBJ2-7, with 7 bases matching TRBD1. CDR1 and CDR2 from the germline V gene are SGDLS and YYNGEE. The trim removed 1 base at V and 2 bases at J, leaving 6 bases unmatched. The CDR3 runs to 15 residues. In nucleotides, the CDR3 is TGTGCCAGCAGCGTAACGACAGGGATCACCTACGAGCAGTACTTC. Translated, it gives CASSVTTGITYEQYF.

A word on this clonotype: A much larger clone sits a single nucleotide away, making a read error possible. The rearrangement links TRBV12-3 or TRBV12-4 to TRBJ1-1; the D is unclear. This CDR3 comprises 13 residues. Deletions cut 8 bases from V and 0 bases from J, with 10 bases between. DNA for the CDR3: TGTGCCAGCGGTAAGGCGGTGAACACTGAAGCTTTCTTT. Residues: CASGKAVNTEAFF.

J is TRBJ1-1 and V is TRBV7-3; D remains ambiguous. Germline V gene data show CDR1 as SGHTA and CDR2 as FQGTGA. The CDR3 extends over 17 amino acids. V lost 2 bases, J lost 1 base, and 17 bases lay in between. The CDR3 is CASSLHGGLGRNTEAFF. DNA of the CDR3: TGTGCCAGCAGCTTACATGGTGGATTGGGCAGGAACACTGAAGCTTTCTTT. The full variable domain, its missing parts supplied by reference TRBV7-3 and TRBJ1-1, is GAGVSQTPSNKVTEKGKYVELRCDPISGHTALYWYRQSLGQGPEFLIYFQGTGAADDSGLPNDRFFAVRPEGSVSTLKIQRTERGDSAVYLCASSLHGGLGRNTEAFFGQGTRLTVV.

This clonotype was recorded at least ten times. V and J are TRBV6-5 and TRBJ2-6, with no clear D. Germline CDR1 MNHEY, CDR2 SVGAGI. This CDR3 comprises 18 residues. V shed 7 bases and J shed 0 bases, with 19 bases lying between them. CDR3 DNA: TGTGCCAGCATTATCTTGGGCTTAGGACCCTCTGGGGCCAACGTCCTGACTTTC. Protein sequence: CASIILGLGPSGANVLTF.

This clonotype has ten or more counts. The chain carries TRBV9 and TRBJ2-5; D may be TRBD1 (6 bases). This CDR3 has 13 residues. Trimming left V 3 bases short and J 3 bases short, with 9 bases between. Germline V CDR1 and CDR2: SGDLS, YYNGEE. This chain's CDR3 is CASSARTEETQYF. CDR3 coding DNA: TGTGCCAGCAGCGCGCGGACAGAAGAGACCCAGTACTTC.